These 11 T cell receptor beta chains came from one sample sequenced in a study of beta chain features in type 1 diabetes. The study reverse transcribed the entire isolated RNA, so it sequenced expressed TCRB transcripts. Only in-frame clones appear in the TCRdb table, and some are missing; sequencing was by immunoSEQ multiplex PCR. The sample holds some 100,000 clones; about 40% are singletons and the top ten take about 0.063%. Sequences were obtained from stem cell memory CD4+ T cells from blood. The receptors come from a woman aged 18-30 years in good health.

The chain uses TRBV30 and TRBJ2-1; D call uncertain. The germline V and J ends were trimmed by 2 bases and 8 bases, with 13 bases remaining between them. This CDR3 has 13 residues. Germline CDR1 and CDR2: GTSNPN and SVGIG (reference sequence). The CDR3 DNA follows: TGTGCCTGGAGTTGGCCTAGTGGCCATGAGCAGTTCTTC. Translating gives CAWSWPSGHEQFF. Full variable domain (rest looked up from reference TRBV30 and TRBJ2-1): SQTIHQWPATLVQPVGSPLSLECTVEGTSNPNLYWYRQAAGRGLQLLFYSVGIGQISSEVPQNLSASRPQDRQFILSSKKLLLSDSGFYLCAWSWPSGHEQFFGPGTRLTVL.

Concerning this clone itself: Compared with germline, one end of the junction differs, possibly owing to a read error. For the CDR3, the DNA is TGTGCCAGCAGTTTCTACTCCAACGAGCAGTACTTC. Translating it yields CASSFYSNEQYF. The chain has TRBV6-6 and TRBJ2-7; D is undetermined. Germline V gene data show CDR1 as MNHNY and CDR2 as SVGAGI (reference sequence). CDR3 length: 12 amino acids.

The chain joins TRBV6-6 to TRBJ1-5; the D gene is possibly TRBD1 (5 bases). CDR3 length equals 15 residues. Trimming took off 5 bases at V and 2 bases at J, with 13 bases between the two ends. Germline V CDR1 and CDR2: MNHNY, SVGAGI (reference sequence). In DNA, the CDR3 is TGTGCCAGCAGTAGGGGTGGACGGGGCAATCAGCCCCAGCATTTT. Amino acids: CASSRGGRGNQPQHF.

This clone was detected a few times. In DNA form, the CDR3 reads TGTGCCAGCAGCTTAGCGGGAGGAACAGATACGCAGTATTTT. Encoded protein: CASSLAGGTDTQYF. This chain uses TRBV7-2 with TRBJ2-3; D is possibly TRBD2 (6 bases). In germline, CDR1 is SGHTA, CDR2 FQGNSA. The CDR3 is 14 residues long. V dropped 0 bases and J dropped 3 bases, with 7 bases sitting between them.

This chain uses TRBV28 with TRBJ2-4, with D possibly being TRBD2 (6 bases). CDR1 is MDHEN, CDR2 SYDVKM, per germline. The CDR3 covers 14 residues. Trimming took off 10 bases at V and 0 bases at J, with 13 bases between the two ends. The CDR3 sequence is CATVGSLAKNIQYF. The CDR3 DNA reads TGTGCCACCGTCGGGAGCCTAGCCAAAAACATTCAGTACTTC.

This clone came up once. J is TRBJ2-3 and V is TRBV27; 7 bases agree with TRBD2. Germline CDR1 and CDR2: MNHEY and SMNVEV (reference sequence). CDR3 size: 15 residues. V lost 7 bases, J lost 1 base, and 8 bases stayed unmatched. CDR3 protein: CASNRAGSGTDTQYF. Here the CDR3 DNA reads TGTGCCAGCAACCGAGCGGGATCCGGCACAGATACGCAGTATTTT.

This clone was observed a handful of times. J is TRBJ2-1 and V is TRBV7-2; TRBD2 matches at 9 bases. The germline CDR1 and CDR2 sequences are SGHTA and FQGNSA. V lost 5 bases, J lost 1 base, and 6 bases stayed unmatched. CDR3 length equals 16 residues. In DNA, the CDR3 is TGTGCCAGCAGCCCAGCTAGCGGGATGTCCTACAATGAGCAGTTCTTC. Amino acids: CASSPASGMSYNEQFF.

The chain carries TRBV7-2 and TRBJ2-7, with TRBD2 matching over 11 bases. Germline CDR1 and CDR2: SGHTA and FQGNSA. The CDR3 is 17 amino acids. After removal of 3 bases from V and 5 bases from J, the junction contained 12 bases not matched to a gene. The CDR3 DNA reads TGTGCCAGCAGCTTTTCTAGCGAGGGACTAGCGGACCACGAGCAGTACTTC. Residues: CASSFSSEGLADHEQYF.

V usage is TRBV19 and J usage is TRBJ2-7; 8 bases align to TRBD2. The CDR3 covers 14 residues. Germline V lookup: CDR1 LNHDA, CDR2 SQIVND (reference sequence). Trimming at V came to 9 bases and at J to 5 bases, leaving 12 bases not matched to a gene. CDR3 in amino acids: CASENGGGGHEQYF. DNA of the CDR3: TGTGCCAGCGAGAACGGGGGGGGAGGCCACGAGCAGTACTTC.

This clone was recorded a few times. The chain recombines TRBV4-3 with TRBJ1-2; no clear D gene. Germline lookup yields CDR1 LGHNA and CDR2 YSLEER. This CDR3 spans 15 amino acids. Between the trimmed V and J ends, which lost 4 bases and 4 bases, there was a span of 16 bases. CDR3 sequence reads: CASSPGAGRAYGYTF. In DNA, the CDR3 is TGCGCCAGCAGCCCCGGAGCGGGCAGAGCCTATGGCTACACCTTC.

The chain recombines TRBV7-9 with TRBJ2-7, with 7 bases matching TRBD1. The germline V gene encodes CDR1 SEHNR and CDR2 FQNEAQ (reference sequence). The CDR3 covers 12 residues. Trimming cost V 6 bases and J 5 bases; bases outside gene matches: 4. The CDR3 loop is CASSVGGNEQYF. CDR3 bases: TGTGCCAGCAGTGTAGGGGGCAACGAGCAGTACTTC.